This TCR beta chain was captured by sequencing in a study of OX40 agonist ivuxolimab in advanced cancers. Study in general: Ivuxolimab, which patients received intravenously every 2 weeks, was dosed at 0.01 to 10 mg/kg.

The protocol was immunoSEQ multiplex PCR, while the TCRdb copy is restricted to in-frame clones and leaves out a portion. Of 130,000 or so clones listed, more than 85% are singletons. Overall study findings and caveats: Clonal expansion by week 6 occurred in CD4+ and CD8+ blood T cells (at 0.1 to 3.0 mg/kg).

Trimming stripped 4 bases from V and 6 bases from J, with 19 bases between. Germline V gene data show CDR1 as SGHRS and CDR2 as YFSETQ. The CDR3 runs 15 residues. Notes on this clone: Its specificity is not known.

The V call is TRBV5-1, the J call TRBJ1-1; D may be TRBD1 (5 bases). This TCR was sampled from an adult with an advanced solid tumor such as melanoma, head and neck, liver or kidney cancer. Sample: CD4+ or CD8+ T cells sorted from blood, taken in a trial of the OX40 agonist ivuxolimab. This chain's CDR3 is CASSLTPGFWAEAFF. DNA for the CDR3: TGCGCCAGCAGCCTAACCCCAGGGTTTTGGGCTGAAGCTTTCTTT.